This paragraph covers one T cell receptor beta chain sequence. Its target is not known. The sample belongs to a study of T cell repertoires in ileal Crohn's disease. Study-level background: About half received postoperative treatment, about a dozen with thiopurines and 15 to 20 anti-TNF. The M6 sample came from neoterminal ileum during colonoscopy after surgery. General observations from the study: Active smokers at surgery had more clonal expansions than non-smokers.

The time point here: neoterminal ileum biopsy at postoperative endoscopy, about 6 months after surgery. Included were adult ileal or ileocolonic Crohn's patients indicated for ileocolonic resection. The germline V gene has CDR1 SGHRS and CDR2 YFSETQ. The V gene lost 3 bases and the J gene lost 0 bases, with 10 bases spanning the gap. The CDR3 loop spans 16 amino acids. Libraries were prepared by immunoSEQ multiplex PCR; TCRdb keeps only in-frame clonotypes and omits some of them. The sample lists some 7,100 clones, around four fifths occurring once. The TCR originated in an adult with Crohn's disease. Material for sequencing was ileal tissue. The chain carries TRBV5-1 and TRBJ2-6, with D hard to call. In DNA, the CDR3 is TGCGCCAGCAGCTCCCAGGTTTACTCTGGGGCCAACGTCCTGACTTTC. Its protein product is CASSSQVYSGANVLTF.